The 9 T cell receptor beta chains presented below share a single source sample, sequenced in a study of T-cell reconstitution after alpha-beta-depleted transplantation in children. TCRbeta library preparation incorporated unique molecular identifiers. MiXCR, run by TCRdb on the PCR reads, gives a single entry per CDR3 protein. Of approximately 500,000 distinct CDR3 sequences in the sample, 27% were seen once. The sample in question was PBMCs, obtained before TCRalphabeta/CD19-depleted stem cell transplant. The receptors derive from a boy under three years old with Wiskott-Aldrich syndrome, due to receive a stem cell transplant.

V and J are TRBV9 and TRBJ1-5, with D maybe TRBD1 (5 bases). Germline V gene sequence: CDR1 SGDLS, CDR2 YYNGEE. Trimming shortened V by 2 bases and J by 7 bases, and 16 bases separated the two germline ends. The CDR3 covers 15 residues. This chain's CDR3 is CASSVGPGNLQPQHF. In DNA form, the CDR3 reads TGTGCCAGCAGCGTGGGCCCAGGGAATTTACAGCCCCAGCATTTT.

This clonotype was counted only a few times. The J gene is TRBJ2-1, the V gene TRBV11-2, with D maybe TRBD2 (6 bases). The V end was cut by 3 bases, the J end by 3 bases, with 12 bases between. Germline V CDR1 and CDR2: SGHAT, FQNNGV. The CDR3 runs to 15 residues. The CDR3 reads CASSFNGGIYNEQFF. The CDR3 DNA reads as TGTGCCAGCAGCTTCAATGGGGGGATCTACAATGAGCAGTTCTTC.

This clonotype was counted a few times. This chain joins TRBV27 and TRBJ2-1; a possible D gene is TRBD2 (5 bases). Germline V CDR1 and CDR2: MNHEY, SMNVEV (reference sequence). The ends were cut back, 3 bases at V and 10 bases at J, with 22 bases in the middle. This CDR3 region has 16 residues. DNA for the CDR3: TGTGCCAGCAGTTTGGTTTCATGGGGAGTCAACCCGGAGCAGTTCTTC. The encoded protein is CASSLVSWGVNPEQFF.

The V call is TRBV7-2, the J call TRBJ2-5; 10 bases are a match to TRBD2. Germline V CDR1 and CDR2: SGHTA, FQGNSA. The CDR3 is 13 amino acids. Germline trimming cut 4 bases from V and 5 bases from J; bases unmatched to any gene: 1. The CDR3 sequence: CASSSGLAETQYF. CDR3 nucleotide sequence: TGTGCCAGCAGCTCGGGACTAGCGGAGACCCAGTACTTC.

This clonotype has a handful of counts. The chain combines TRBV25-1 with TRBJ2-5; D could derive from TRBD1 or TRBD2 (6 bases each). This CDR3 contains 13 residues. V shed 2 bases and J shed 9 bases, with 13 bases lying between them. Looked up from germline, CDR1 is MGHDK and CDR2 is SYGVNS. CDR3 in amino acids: CASSEIRGPAQYF. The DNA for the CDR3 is TGTGCCAGCAGTGAAATCCGGGGGCCGGCCCAGTACTTC.

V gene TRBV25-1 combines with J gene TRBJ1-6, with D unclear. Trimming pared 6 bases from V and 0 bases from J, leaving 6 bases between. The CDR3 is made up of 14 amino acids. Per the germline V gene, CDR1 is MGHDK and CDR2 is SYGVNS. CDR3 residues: CASSSDSYNSPLHF. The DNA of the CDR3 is TGTGCCAGCAGCTCGGACTCCTATAATTCACCCCTCCACTTT. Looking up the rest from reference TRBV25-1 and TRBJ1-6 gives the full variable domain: EADIYQTPRYLVIGTGKKITLECSQTMGHDKMYWYQQDPGMELHLIHYSYGVNSTEKGDLSSESTVSRIRTEHFPLTLESARPSHTSQYLCASSSDSYNSPLHFGNGTRLTVT.

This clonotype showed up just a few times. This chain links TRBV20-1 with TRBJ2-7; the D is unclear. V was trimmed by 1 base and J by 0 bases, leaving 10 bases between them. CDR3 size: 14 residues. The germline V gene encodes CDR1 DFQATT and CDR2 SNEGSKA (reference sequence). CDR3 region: CSARVGGSSYEQYF. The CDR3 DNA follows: TGCAGTGCTAGAGTGGGCGGCAGCTCCTACGAGCAGTACTTC.

The DNA for the CDR3 is TGTGCCAGCAGTGAAGAAGGTAGTCTCGGGTCACCCCTCCACTTT. This translates into CASSEEGSLGSPLHF. The V gene is TRBV6-1, the J gene TRBJ1-6; no definite D call. This CDR3 has 15 amino acids. V shed 1 base and J shed 10 bases, with 14 bases lying between them. Germline lookup yields CDR1 MNHNS and CDR2 SASEGT.

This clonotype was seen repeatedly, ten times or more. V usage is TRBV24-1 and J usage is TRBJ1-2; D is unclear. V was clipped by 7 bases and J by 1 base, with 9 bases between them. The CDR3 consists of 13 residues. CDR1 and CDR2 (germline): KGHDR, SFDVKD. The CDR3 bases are TGTGCCACCAGGGCAAACAGTAACTATGGCTACACCTTC. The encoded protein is CATRANSNYGYTF.